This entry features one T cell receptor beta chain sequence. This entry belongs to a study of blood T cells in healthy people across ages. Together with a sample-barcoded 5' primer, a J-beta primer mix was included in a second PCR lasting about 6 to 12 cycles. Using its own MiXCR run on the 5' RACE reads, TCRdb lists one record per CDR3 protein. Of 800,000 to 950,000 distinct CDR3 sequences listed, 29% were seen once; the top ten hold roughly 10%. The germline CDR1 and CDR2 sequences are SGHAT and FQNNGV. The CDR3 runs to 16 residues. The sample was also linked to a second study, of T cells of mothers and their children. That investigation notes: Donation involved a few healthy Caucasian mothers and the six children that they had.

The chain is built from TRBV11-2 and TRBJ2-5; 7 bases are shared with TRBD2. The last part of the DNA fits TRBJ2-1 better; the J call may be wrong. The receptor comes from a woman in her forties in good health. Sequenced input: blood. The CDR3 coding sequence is TGTGCCAGCAGCCCTACTAGCGAAGGGAACCAAGAGACCCAGTTCTTC. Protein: CASSPTSEGNQETQFF.